The next 27 T cell receptor beta chains were all read from a single sample in a study of T cells in Graves' hyperthyroidism and ophthalmopathy. TCR beta CDR3 region amplification was performed from RNA transcripts. During a first-round RT-PCR of the TCR CDR3, the HTBI primer set was used. TCRdb redid the calling of the multiplex PCR reads with MiXCR, one entry per CDR3 protein. The sample has roughly 840,000 distinct CDR3 sequences; about two fifths are singletons. Sample: blood. The receptor set was obtained from a man aged 18-30 years with Graves' hyperthyroidism.

This clonotype was seen many times. The chain combines TRBV2 with TRBJ2-2, with 7 bases that match TRBD2. Germline assignment: CDR1 SNHLY and CDR2 FYNNEI. J gave up 7 bases and V 5 bases, and 7 bases lay outside the gene matches. The CDR3 sequence is 14 residues long. The CDR3 DNA follows: TGTGCCAGCAGTCTCCAGGGAGGGAGCGGGGAGCTGTTTTTT. Protein sequence: CASSLQGGSGELFF.

This clonotype has a handful of counts. This chain uses TRBV20-1 with TRBJ2-7; no firm D call. V was shortened by 4 bases and J by 4 bases, with 20 bases between the two germline ends. CDR1 and CDR2 (germline): DFQATT, SNEGSKA (reference sequence). This CDR3 contains 15 residues. CDR3 protein: CSAKNPSERGYEQYF. The CDR3 nucleotides are TGCAGTGCTAAAAATCCGTCCGAACGTGGTTACGAGCAGTACTTC.

There are many counts of this clonotype. V is TRBV19 and J is TRBJ1-2, with TRBD1 matching over 8 bases. V dropped 9 bases and J dropped 4; count of bases not matched to a gene: 16. The CDR3 runs 16 residues. CDR1 and CDR2 from the germline V gene are LNHDA and SQIVND (reference sequence). The CDR3 DNA sequence: TGTGCCAGCTTGAAAACGGGGACAGGAGCACTCTATGGCTACACCTTC. Protein product: CASLKTGTGALYGYTF.

This clonotype has a count of ten or more. The CDR3 sequence: CATSEPGLGETQYF. CDR3 coding DNA: TGTGCCACCAGCGAACCGGGACTAGGGGAGACCCAGTACTTC. This sequence joins TRBV15 and TRBJ2-5, with 8 bases fitting TRBD2. This CDR3 has 14 amino acids. Germline loops: CDR1 LNHNV, CDR2 YYDKDF (reference sequence). The J segment lost 5 bases and the V segment lost 5 bases, leaving 7 bases of the junction unmatched.

This clonotype was picked up many times. CDR3 region: CSAKEGPGTYEQYF. As DNA, the CDR3 is TGCAGTGCCAAAGAGGGGCCAGGGACCTACGAGCAGTACTTC. The chain carries TRBV20-1 and TRBJ2-7; D is possibly TRBD1 or TRBD2 (5 bases each). The CDR3 covers 14 residues. V shed 6 bases and J shed 2 bases, with 17 bases lying between them. Germline loops: CDR1 DFQATT, CDR2 SNEGSKA (reference sequence).

This clonotype was seen only a few times. The chain recombines TRBV19 with TRBJ1-1, with 12 bases identical to TRBD1. The V gene end was trimmed by 5 bases and the J gene end by 5 bases; junction bases not matched to a gene: 9. Germline V gene sequence: CDR1 LNHDA, CDR2 SQIVND (reference sequence). The CDR3 sequence is 16 residues long. CDR3 in amino acids: CASSARDRGPGTEAFF. CDR3 in DNA: TGTGCCAGTAGTGCCCGGGACAGGGGGCCGGGAACTGAAGCTTTCTTT.

This clonotype was detected only once. This chain's CDR3 is CSSSKGPSYEQYF. The CDR3 DNA sequence: TGCAGCTCCAGCAAGGGACCATCCTACGAGCAGTACTTC. V usage is TRBV20-1 and J usage is TRBJ2-7, with D possibly called TRBD1 or TRBD2 (5 bases each). The CDR3 is 13 residues long. Germline V gene sequence: CDR1 DFQATT, CDR2 SNEGSKA (reference sequence).

The sample holds many counts of this clonotype. The rearrangement uses TRBV20-1 and TRBJ1-2; no firm D call. The length of the CDR3 is 11 residues. Trimming took 1 base from V and 8 from J, leaving 8 bases between them. The germline V gene encodes CDR1 DFQATT and CDR2 SNEGSKA (reference sequence). For the CDR3, the DNA is TGCAGTGCTAGAGCGGAAAGGGGCTACACCTTC. It is translated as CSARAERGYTF.

This clonotype has only a few counts. The chain joins TRBV29-1 to TRBJ2-5, with D possibly being TRBD1 (5 bases). CDR3 length equals 12 residues. CDR1 and CDR2 from the germline V gene are SQVTM and ANQGSEA. V was pared by 5 bases and J by 0 bases, with 7 bases between. The CDR3 reads CSVLTDQETQYF. DNA of the CDR3: TGCAGCGTTTTGACAGACCAAGAGACCCAGTACTTC.

This clonotype was seen a few times. The CDR3 DNA reads as TGTGCCAGCACCCGCACAGGGACCGCCGGGGAGCTGTTTTTT. Translation: CASTRTGTAGELFF. The chain links TRBV6-1 to TRBJ2-2, with D possibly matching TRBD1 (6 bases). Trimming shortened V by 7 bases and J by 6 bases, and 15 bases separated the two germline ends. The CDR3 length is 14 residues. The germline CDR1 and CDR2 sequences are MNHNS and SASEGT.

This clonotype came up many times. The chain employs TRBV29-1 and TRBJ1-3; D perhaps matches TRBD1 (6 bases). This CDR3 spans 14 amino acids. The germline gives CDR1 SQVTM, CDR2 ANQGSEA. Trimming took 4 bases from V and 0 from J, leaving 10 bases between them. This CDR3 reads CSVAGEYSGNTIYF. As DNA, the CDR3 is TGCAGCGTTGCAGGGGAGTACTCTGGAAACACCATATATTTT.

V is TRBV7-2 and J is TRBJ1-5, with D unresolved. V was cut by 11 bases and J by 2 bases, with 16 bases left in between. Germline CDR1 SGHTA, CDR2 FQGNSA. The CDR3 is made up of 14 amino acids. The CDR3 is CAWSAGRGNQPQHF. In DNA form, the CDR3 reads TGTGCCTGGAGTGCGGGGAGGGGCAATCAGCCCCAGCATTTT.

The gene calls are TRBV29-1 and TRBJ1-2, with TRBD1 identical over 8 bases. Germline-derived CDR1 and CDR2 are SQVTM and ANQGSEA. V shed 7 bases, J shed 7 bases, and the junction held 8 bases outside the gene matches. This CDR3 has 12 residues. The CDR3 nucleotides are TGCAGCGCAGCCAGGGGGCAAAGTGGCTACACCTTC. This codes for CSAARGQSGYTF.

This clonotype was recorded at least ten times. The rearrangement uses TRBV10-3 and TRBJ2-7; possibly TRBD1 for D (6 bases). CDR3 size: 15 residues. V lost 4 bases and J lost 4, with 17 bases in between. Germline V gene data show CDR1 as ENHRY and CDR2 as SYGVKD. The CDR3 DNA reads as TGTGCCATCAGTGGACTCGGGACACCCGAGTACGAGCAGTACTTC. It codes for CAISGLGTPEYEQYF.

In its sample, this clonotype was seen many times. The rearrangement uses TRBV5-1 and TRBJ1-4; D not resolved. Trimming cost V 0 bases and J 8 bases, with 8 bases left between them. Germline V gene sequence: CDR1 SGHRS, CDR2 YFSETQ. The CDR3 contains 13 residues. CDR3 in DNA: TGCGCCAGCAGCTTGGCGACGCAGGAAAAACTGTTTTTT. It is translated as CASSLATQEKLFF.

The chain has TRBV25-1 and TRBJ1-3, with D unresolved. Germline V lookup: CDR1 MGHDK, CDR2 SYGVNS. The CDR3 is 15 amino acids. The V end lost 6 bases, the J end lost 0 bases, and 12 bases lay between the germline ends. As DNA, the CDR3 is TGTGCCAGCAGCTCAGGCGCCATCTCTGGAAACACCATATATTTT. Translating gives CASSSGAISGNTIYF. Using reference TRBV25-1 and TRBJ1-3 for the parts outside the CDR3, the full variable domain is EADIYQTPRYLVIGTGKKITLECSQTMGHDKMYWYQQDPGMELHLIHYSYGVNSTEKGDLSSESTVSRIRTEHFPLTLESARPSHTSQYLCASSSGAISGNTIYFGEGSWLTVV.

This clonotype was seen repeatedly, ten times or more. V gene TRBV7-6 combines with J gene TRBJ2-7; TRBD1 matches at 8 bases. Germline V gene data show CDR1 as SGHVS and CDR2 as FNYEAQ. V was pared by 5 bases and J by 4 bases, with 7 bases of the junction left unmatched. This CDR3 has 14 residues. The CDR3 nucleotides read TGTGCCAGCAGCCATGGACAGGGAGGTTACGAGCAGTACTTC. Translated: CASSHGQGGYEQYF.

V gene TRBV29-1 combines with J gene TRBJ2-5; TRBD2 might be the D (6 bases). Germline loops: CDR1 SQVTM, CDR2 ANQGSEA. The ends were cut back, 4 bases at V and 1 base at J, with 10 bases in the middle. The CDR3 covers 13 residues. The CDR3 protein is CSVGYGGQETQYF. In DNA, the CDR3 is TGCAGCGTTGGATACGGGGGCCAAGAGACCCAGTACTTC.

The rearrangement joins TRBV2 to TRBJ1-5; TRBD1 matches at 7 bases. The CDR3 sequence is 15 residues long. V shed 4 bases, J shed 14 bases, and the junction held 17 bases outside the gene matches. The germline CDR1 and CDR2 sequences are SNHLY and FYNNEI. CDR3 protein: CASSAGGLAGRYEHF. The CDR3, as DNA: TGTGCCAGCAGTGCAGGGGGGCTAGCGGGTCGCTACGAGCATTTT.

This clonotype was counted ten times or more. The chain has TRBV2 and TRBJ1-1, with a tentative D call TRBD1 (5 bases). There are 11 residues in the CDR3. Trimming left V 11 bases short and J 3 bases short, with 10 bases between. From germline, CDR1 is SNHLY and CDR2 FYNNEI. CDR3 residues: CAGGVDTEAFF. CDR3 sequence (DNA): TGTGCCGGAGGGGTTGACACTGAAGCTTTCTTT.

This clonotype came up once. A much more abundant neighbour one base away suggests this may be a read error. The V call is TRBV2, the J call TRBJ2-7, with 10 nucleotides matching TRBD1. This CDR3 region has 13 residues. The germline V gene encodes CDR1 SNHLY and CDR2 FYNNEI. CDR3 in DNA: TGTGCCAGCAGCCCGGACAGGGGGGGCGAGCAGCACTTC. Its protein is CASSPDRGGEQHF.

In its sample, this clonotype was seen many times. The chain carries TRBV9 and TRBJ1-2, with TRBD1 identical over 12 bases. Germline assignment: CDR1 SGDLS and CDR2 YYNGEE. V lost 4 bases and J lost 6; bases outside the gene matches: 10. CDR3 length: 16 amino acids. The CDR3 region is CASSSSRDRGLDGYTF. In DNA, the CDR3 is TGTGCCAGCAGCTCCTCCCGGGACAGGGGGCTGGATGGCTACACCTTC.

This clonotype was observed at least ten times. Its ends do not fully match the called genes, so a read error is possible. The chain is built from TRBV5-1 and TRBJ2-7, with D perhaps TRBD1 or TRBD2 (5 bases each). The germline V gene encodes CDR1 SGHRS and CDR2 YFSETQ. This CDR3 spans 14 amino acids. The CDR3 region is CASSLGRDPYEQYF. The CDR3 DNA follows: TGTGCCAGCAGCTTAGGACGGGACCCCTACGAGCAGTACTTC.

The chain links TRBV10-3 to TRBJ1-2; 9 nucleotides align to TRBD1. J lost 3 bases, V lost 9 bases, and 11 bases had no gene match. The germline CDR1 and CDR2 sequences are ENHRY and SYGVKD. The CDR3 has 15 residues. For the CDR3, the DNA is TGTGCCATAGGACAGGGGCTGGCGGACGACTATGGCTACACCTTC. It translates to CAIGQGLADDYGYTF.

The chain recombines TRBV2 with TRBJ2-7, with D possibly TRBD2 on 5 matching bases. Trimming removed 6 bases from V and 3 bases from J, with 15 bases in between. Germline V gene data show CDR1 as SNHLY and CDR2 as FYNNEI. This CDR3 region has 14 residues. The CDR3 here is CASRERSGGYEQYF. The CDR3 region has the DNA TGTGCCAGCAGGGAACGGTCAGGAGGCTACGAGCAGTACTTC.

This clonotype showed up just a few times. V gene TRBV7-2 combines with J gene TRBJ2-7; TRBD2 aligns across 9 bases. The CDR3 contains 17 residues. V lost 2 bases, J lost 2 bases, and 10 bases stayed unmatched. Germline V lookup: CDR1 SGHTA, CDR2 FQGNSA. The CDR3 region is CASSLFPPTSGAYEQYF. The CDR3 DNA reads as TGTGCCAGCAGCTTATTTCCCCCGACTAGCGGAGCCTACGAGCAGTACTTC.

The genes are TRBV7-6 and TRBJ2-7, with 11 positions matching TRBD1. CDR3 length: 15 amino acids. In germline, CDR1 is SGHVS, CDR2 FNYEAQ. Trimming cost V 3 bases and J 7 bases; bases outside gene matches: 8. The CDR3 nucleotides read TGTGCCAGCAGCTTGGGGACAGGGGGGTATGGGGAGCAGTACTTC. Amino acids: CASSLGTGGYGEQYF.